Reported below is one T cell receptor (beta chain). Its antigen is not identified. The data derive from a study of follicular helper T cells after annual influenza vaccination. Background on the study: Blood was drawn on days 0, 7 and 28 after vaccination. Study results and limitations: Successive annual vaccinations recalled a recurrent oligoclonal ICOS+CD38+ cTfh response with influenza-specific clonotypes.

This CDR3 is built from 13 residues. The V and J ends lost 4 bases and 9 bases respectively, with 16 bases between them. Looked up from germline, CDR1 is SGHRS and CDR2 is YFSETQ. The time point: 2014-2015 season, 7 days after vaccination. Only in-frame clones appear in the TCRdb table, and some are missing; sequencing was by immunoSEQ multiplex PCR. Here the sample spans approximately 9,700 clones, roughly four fifths being singletons. The sequenced sample was CXCR5- memory CD4+ T cells sorted from blood, obtained 7 days after influenza vaccination. The clonotype originates from an adult who received the influenza vaccine. V and J are TRBV5-1 and TRBJ2-5; TRBD2 might be the D (5 bases). For the CDR3, the DNA is TGCGCCAGCAGCACAGATCCGATCGGGGCCCAGTACTTC. Translated, it gives CASSTDPIGAQYF.